One and the same sample provided the 7 T cell receptor beta chains below, sequenced in a study of blood T cell repertoires in COVID-19. Assay used: immunoSEQ multiplex PCR; TCRdb lists only in-frame clones, some missing. The sample has some 110,000 clones; roughly 80% are singletons. Sequencing used peripheral blood. Every receptor here comes from a woman older than 75 with active or convalescent COVID-19.

This clone came up once. This chain uses TRBV19 with TRBJ2-1; TRBD1 matches at 9 bases. Germline assignment: CDR1 LNHDA and CDR2 SQIVND (reference sequence). V lost 7 bases to trimming and J lost 3 bases; unmatched junction nucleotides: 10. The CDR3 consists of 16 residues. CDR3 nucleotide sequence: TGTGCCAGTACCCTCTTCGGGACAGGGAGCTACAATGAGCAGTTCTTC. It encodes CASTLFGTGSYNEQFF.

The chain couples TRBV20-1 to TRBJ2-5, with D possibly being TRBD2 (6 bases). In germline, CDR1 is DFQATT, CDR2 SNEGSKA (reference sequence). Trimming pared 6 bases from V and 5 bases from J, leaving 10 bases between. This CDR3 is built from 11 residues. DNA for the CDR3: TGCAGTGCGACGGGAGCCGAGACCCAGTACTTC. Translation gives CSATGAETQYF.

This chain joins TRBV28 and TRBJ1-5; a possible D gene is TRBD1 (6 bases). The V gene lost 4 bases and the J gene lost 6 bases, with 16 bases spanning the gap. The CDR3 extends over 15 amino acids. The germline V gene has CDR1 MDHEN and CDR2 SYDVKM. The CDR3 DNA follows: TGTGCCAGCAGTTCGGCACAGGGTGGCGGTCAGCCCCAGCATTTT. Its protein is CASSSAQGGGQPQHF.

In its sample, this clone was seen a few times. In DNA, the CDR3 is TGCAGTGCTAGTAGACTAGCGGGGGGATCAGATACGCAGTATTTT. Amino acids: CSASRLAGGSDTQYF. The V and J genes are TRBV20-1 and TRBJ2-3; 13 nucleotides match TRBD2. CDR1 is DFQATT, CDR2 SNEGSKA, per germline (reference sequence). This CDR3 has 15 amino acids. J was trimmed by 4 bases and V by 3 bases; bases with no gene match: 4.

The CDR3 DNA reads TGTGCCAGCAGCCTCGGACAGCACAATCAGCCCCAGCATTTT. This encodes CASSLGQHNQPQHF. J is TRBJ1-5 and V is TRBV6-5; D is possibly TRBD1 (6 bases). Germline values: CDR1 MNHEY, CDR2 SVGAGI. CDR3 length: 14 residues. V was clipped by 6 bases and J by 3 bases, with 12 bases between them.

This chain uses TRBV9 with TRBJ2-1; tentatively, D is TRBD1 (5 bases). The CDR3 length is 15 residues. Trimming took 0 bases from V and 8 from J, leaving 15 bases between them. In germline, CDR1 is SGDLS, CDR2 YYNGEE. DNA for the CDR3: TGTGCCAGCAGCGTAGTCGCAGGGTCGGGTGATGAGCAGTTCTTC. Encoded protein: CASSVVAGSGDEQFF.

The chain's CDR3 is CASSPRKIGAEAFF. The CDR3 DNA is TGTGCCAGCAGTCCCCGCAAAATAGGGGCCGAAGCTTTCTTT. This rearrangement joins TRBV6-5 to TRBJ1-1, with D possibly being TRBD1 (5 bases). Trimming cost V 5 bases and J 8 bases, with 18 bases left between them. This CDR3 has 14 amino acids. CDR1 and CDR2 (germline): MNHEY, SVGAGI.